This T cell receptor (beta chain) was sequenced during a study of cytomegalovirus exposure and HLA in healthy donors. Looking at the study overall: Of several hundred genotyped donors, approximately 80% clustered with self-reported Caucasian donors. Study-level findings and limits: For most TCR sequences rarity was the rule, although some public TCRs occurred in many donors. In all likelihood, a cluster of highly shared sequence variants was a sequencing artifact.

This CDR3 has 14 residues. The V end lost 6 bases, the J end lost 5 bases, and 17 bases lay between the germline ends. CDR1 is MNHEY and CDR2 is SVGAGI in the germline V gene. Both 60 Vbeta primers and 13 Jbeta primers went into the PCR. Produced via immunoSEQ multiplex PCR; TCRdb's table is partial and in-frame only. The sample has under 200,000 clones, around 73% seen once; the top ten hold 2% to 2.5%. Concerning this clone: Its antigen is not known.

The clonotype originates from a man aged 55 to 70 in good health and CMV-seronegative. The specimen was PBMCs. The rearrangement joins TRBV6-5 to TRBJ2-7, with a possible D match to TRBD2 (6 bases). This chain's CDR3 is CASRHGWRGDEQYF. CDR3 DNA sequence: TGTGCCAGCAGGCACGGTTGGAGGGGTGACGAGCAGTACTTC.